Presented here are 24 T cell receptor beta chains from one specimen sequenced in a study of blood T cell repertoires in COVID-19. Repertoires were generated with immunoSEQ multiplex PCR, while TCRdb's copy carries only in-frame clones and drops some. The sample records 190,000 or so clones, more than 70% being singletons. Material for sequencing was peripheral blood. The receptors here all came from a woman aged 30 to 39 with acute or convalescent COVID-19.

The chain combines TRBV29-1 with TRBJ1-5; 10 bases align to TRBD1. The CDR3 loop spans 13 amino acids. CDR1 is SQVTM and CDR2 is ANQGSEA in the germline V gene. Unmatched junction bases numbered 5, after V lost 6 bases and J lost 6 bases. The CDR3 reads CSVLGQGGQPQHF. CDR3 sequence (DNA): TGCAGCGTCCTAGGACAGGGGGGTCAGCCCCAGCATTTT.

This sequence joins TRBV7-2 and TRBJ2-2; TRBD2 matches at 8 bases. The CDR3 loop spans 17 amino acids. V trimming: 0 bases; J trimming: 4 bases; junction bases outside the gene matches: 7. CDR1 and CDR2 (germline): SGHTA, FQGNSA. CDR3 sequence reads: CASSLAASGSITGELFF. In nucleotides, the CDR3 is TGTGCCAGCAGCTTAGCTGCCAGCGGGAGTATCACCGGGGAGCTGTTTTTT.

The CDR3 bases are TGTGCCAGCAGTTACCAGGTAGGGGGCAATCAGCCCCAGCATTTT. Translating gives CASSYQVGGNQPQHF. The V and J genes are TRBV6-6 and TRBJ1-5, with D maybe TRBD1 (5 bases). There are 15 residues in the CDR3. V gave up 2 bases and J gave up 2 bases, with 10 bases separating them. Germline loops: CDR1 MNHNY, CDR2 SVGAGI (reference sequence).

The count of this clone is one. The chain is built from TRBV15 and TRBJ2-3; 10 bases match TRBD1. In germline, CDR1 is LNHNV, CDR2 YYDKDF (reference sequence). This CDR3 has 13 amino acids. V trimming: 4 bases; J trimming: 11 bases; junction bases outside the gene matches: 6. This CDR3 is CATSTWGTGEQYF. Written as DNA, the CDR3 is TGTGCCACCAGCACCTGGGGGACAGGGGAGCAGTATTTT.

This chain connects TRBV19 to TRBJ1-1, with a weak D call TRBD1 (6 bases). The length of the CDR3 is 14 residues. The germline CDR1 and CDR2 sequences are LNHDA and SQIVND (reference sequence). The V end was cut by 3 bases, the J end by 4 bases, with 12 bases between. The CDR3, as DNA: TGTGCCAGTAGTATCAGGGGCGCCGGCACTGAAGCTTTCTTT. Its translation is CASSIRGAGTEAFF.

The rearrangement joins TRBV24-1 to TRBJ2-3, with TRBD2 matching over 11 bases. The length of the CDR3 is 15 residues. CDR1 is KGHDR, CDR2 SFDVKD, per germline. Losses at the gene ends were 5 bases for V and 5 bases for J; bases not matched to a gene: 5. CDR3 nucleotides: TGTGCCACCAGTGGGGAGACTAGCGGGAAAGATACGCAGTATTTT. Translated, it gives CATSGETSGKDTQYF.

The V gene is TRBV18, the J gene TRBJ2-7, with D tentatively TRBD1 (5 bases). The length of the CDR3 is 15 residues. Between the trimmed V and J ends, which lost 3 bases and 3 bases, there was a span of 15 bases. Per germline, CDR1 KGHSH and CDR2 LQKENI. CDR3 in amino acids: CASSPGQGTNYEQYF. The CDR3 DNA is TGTGCCAGCTCACCTGGGCAGGGCACCAACTACGAGCAGTACTTC.

The gene calls are TRBV5-4 and TRBJ2-3; the D gene is possibly TRBD2 (6 bases). This CDR3 is 15 amino acids long. With 4 bases removed from V and 5 bases from J, the gap between germline ends came to 17 bases. CDR1 SGHNT and CDR2 YYREEE come from the germline V gene (reference sequence). CDR3 in amino acids: CASSPGGILEDTQYF. CDR3 DNA sequence: TGTGCCAGCAGCCCCGGGGGAATTTTGGAAGATACGCAGTATTTT.

The V and J genes are TRBV7-9 and TRBJ2-1, with D possibly being TRBD2 (6 bases). Germline values: CDR1 SEHNR, CDR2 FQNEAQ (reference sequence). V shed 3 bases and J shed 8 bases, with 11 bases lying between them. This CDR3 region has 13 residues. CDR3 loop: CASSLASDDEQFF. The CDR3 DNA follows: TGTGCCAGCAGCTTGGCTAGCGACGATGAGCAGTTCTTC.

The chain uses TRBV14 and TRBJ2-1; unclear D gene. The CDR3 covers 15 residues. The V and J ends lost 4 bases and 5 bases respectively, with 15 bases between them. CDR1 and CDR2 (germline): SGHDN, FVKESK. CDR3 sequence reads: CASSLTGRGNNEQFF. The CDR3 DNA is TGTGCCAGCAGCCTCACCGGCCGCGGCAACAATGAGCAGTTCTTC.

The CDR3 reads CASSDLASGRPDTQYF. In DNA, the CDR3 is TGTGCCAGCAGTGACCTTGCTAGCGGGAGACCAGATACGCAGTATTTT. This chain joins TRBV6-4 and TRBJ2-3; 10 positions match TRBD2. This CDR3 spans 16 amino acids. Trimming at V came to 2 bases and at J to 4 bases, leaving 6 bases not matched to a gene. Germline V gene lookup returns CDR1 MRHNA and CDR2 SNTAGT.

J is TRBJ2-7 and V is TRBV2, with unresolved D. V lost 5 bases to trimming and J lost 6 bases, with 11 bases between them. The CDR3 consists of 12 residues. Germline V gene lookup returns CDR1 SNHLY and CDR2 FYNNEI. CDR3 sequence (DNA): TGTGCCAGCAGTACCTCCCCAGGCGAGCAGTACTTC. It encodes CASSTSPGEQYF.

This chain joins TRBV10-1 and TRBJ2-7, with 8 bases identical to TRBD1. The CDR3 runs to 19 residues. Per germline, CDR1 WNHNN and CDR2 SYGVQD (reference sequence). V lost 9 bases and J lost 0; bases outside the gene matches: 22. The CDR3 loop reads CARGRNRGRRKSRSYEQYF. CDR3 in DNA: TGCGCCAGGGGACGAAACAGGGGGAGGAGGAAGAGCCGCTCCTACGAGCAGTACTTC.

The chain joins TRBV10-2 to TRBJ2-5; no firm D call. Germline V gene lookup returns CDR1 WSHSY and CDR2 SAAADI. This CDR3 comprises 13 residues. Deletions cut 5 bases from V and 5 bases from J, with 12 bases between. The CDR3 sequence: CASSSPGGETQYF. As DNA, the CDR3 is TGCGCCAGCAGTTCCCCGGGTGGGGAGACCCAGTACTTC.

The chain recombines TRBV20-1 with TRBJ2-5, with unresolved D. This CDR3 spans 11 amino acids. Germline V CDR1 and CDR2: DFQATT, SNEGSKA (reference sequence). The V gene lost 6 bases and the J gene lost 5 bases, with 10 bases spanning the gap. The CDR3 DNA follows: TGCAGTGCCCAAGACTGGGAGACCCAGTACTTC. Encoded protein: CSAQDWETQYF.

The chain recombines TRBV10-1 with TRBJ2-7; 8 bases match TRBD2. Germline V CDR1 and CDR2: WNHNN, SYGVQD (reference sequence). The V gene end was trimmed by 6 bases and the J gene end by 6 bases; junction bases not matched to a gene: 7. The CDR3 spans 13 residues. The CDR3 DNA is TGCGCCAGCAGGGACGGACTAGCCTCCGAGCAGTACTTC. Its protein is CASRDGLASEQYF.

The chain links TRBV3-1 (or the pseudogene TRBV3-2) to TRBJ2-7; TRBD2 might be the D (5 bases). The V end lost 4 bases, the J end lost 6 bases, and 13 bases lay between the germline ends. This CDR3 spans 13 amino acids. Germline V lookup: CDR1 LGHDT, CDR2 YNNKEL (reference sequence). This CDR3 reads CASSPITRSEQYF. Written as DNA, the CDR3 is TGTGCCAGCAGCCCGATAACTAGGAGCGAGCAGTACTTC.

This chain uses TRBV5-1 with TRBJ2-5; TRBD2 aligns across 10 bases. The CDR3 totals 15 residues. Per the germline V gene, CDR1 is SGHRS and CDR2 is YFSETQ. With 3 bases clipped from V and 4 bases from J, the junction kept 6 bases outside the gene matches. CDR3: CASSWSGRAGETQYF. The CDR3 DNA reads TGCGCCAGCAGCTGGAGCGGGAGGGCGGGAGAGACCCAGTACTTC.

V gene TRBV5-4 combines with J gene TRBJ1-1; D not resolved. Between the trimmed V and J ends, which lost 0 bases and 4 bases, there was a span of 7 bases. Germline CDR1 reads SGHNT; CDR2 reads YYREEE (reference sequence). CDR3 length: 13 residues. CDR3 nucleotides: TGTGCCAGCAGCTTGGAGAGGGTCACTGAAGCTTTCTTT. It codes for CASSLERVTEAFF.

The chain combines TRBV10-3 with TRBJ1-2, with D unresolved. The CDR3 totals 14 residues. Germline assignment: CDR1 ENHRY and CDR2 SYGVKD. V was shortened by 10 bases and J by 3 bases, with 18 bases between the two germline ends. The CDR3 protein is CATNQFVSDYGYTF. The CDR3 DNA sequence: TGTGCCACCAATCAGTTCGTCAGTGACTATGGCTACACCTTC.

The chain has TRBV2 and TRBJ2-7; 12 bases are shared with TRBD2. Per germline, CDR1 SNHLY and CDR2 FYNNEI. This CDR3 contains 14 residues. The V segment lost 4 bases and the J segment 7 bases; nucleotides outside the gene matches: 5. Here the CDR3 DNA reads TGTGCCAGCAGTGGAAGGACTAGCGGGATTGAGCAGTACTTC. Its protein product is CASSGRTSGIEQYF. Looking up the rest from reference TRBV2 and TRBJ2-7 gives the full variable domain: EPEVTQTPSHQVTQMGQEVILRCVPISNHLYFYWYRQILGQKVEFLVSFYNNEISEKSEIFDDQFSVERPDGSNFTLKIRSTKLEDSAMYFCASSGRTSGIEQYFGPGTRLTVT.

The V call is TRBV20-1, the J call TRBJ2-1, with D hard to call. CDR3 size: 11 residues. Germline CDR1 reads DFQATT; CDR2 reads SNEGSKA (reference sequence). Trimming shortened V by 5 bases and J by 10 bases, and 12 bases separated the two germline ends. CDR3 sequence: CSASGPKEQFF. CDR3 bases: TGCAGTGCTTCCGGTCCCAAGGAGCAGTTCTTC.

CDR3 coding DNA: TGTGCCAGTAGTAAGGGACTAGCGGGAAGGTACGAGCAGTACTTC. It specifies CASSKGLAGRYEQYF. The chain combines TRBV19 with TRBJ2-7, with TRBD2 matching over 13 bases. Germline CDR1 and CDR2: LNHDA and SQIVND (reference sequence). The CDR3 extends over 15 amino acids. V trimming: 4 bases; J trimming: 4 bases; junction bases outside the gene matches: 4.

This clone was seen just once. V usage is TRBV5-4 and J usage is TRBJ2-2; no firm D call. V was pared by 0 bases and J by 1 base, with 4 bases between. CDR3 length: 14 amino acids. Germline CDR1 reads SGHNT; CDR2 reads YYREEE (reference sequence). The CDR3 loop is CASSLARNTGELFF. DNA for the CDR3: TGTGCCAGCAGCTTGGCCCGGAACACCGGGGAGCTGTTTTTT. The full variable domain, with the rest looked up from reference TRBV5-4 and TRBJ2-2, is ETGVTQSPTHLIKTRGQQVTLRCSSQSGHNTVSWYQQALGQGPQFIFQYYREEENGRGNFPPRFSGLQFPNYSSELNVNALELDDSALYLCASSLARNTGELFFGEGSRLTVL.